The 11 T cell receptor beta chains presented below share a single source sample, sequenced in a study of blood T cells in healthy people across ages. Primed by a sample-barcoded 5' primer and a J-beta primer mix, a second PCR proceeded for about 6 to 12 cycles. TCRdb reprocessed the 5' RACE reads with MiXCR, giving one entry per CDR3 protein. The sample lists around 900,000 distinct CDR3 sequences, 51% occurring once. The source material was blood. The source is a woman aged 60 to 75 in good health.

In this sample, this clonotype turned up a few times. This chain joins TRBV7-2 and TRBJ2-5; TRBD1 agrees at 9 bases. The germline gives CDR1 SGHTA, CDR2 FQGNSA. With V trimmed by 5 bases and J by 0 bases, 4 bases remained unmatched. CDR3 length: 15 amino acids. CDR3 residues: CASSTTGGNQETQYF. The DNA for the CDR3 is TGTGCCAGCAGCACGACAGGGGGGAACCAAGAGACCCAGTACTTC. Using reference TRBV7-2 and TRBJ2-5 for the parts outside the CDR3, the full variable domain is GAGVSQSPSNKVTEKGKDVELRCDPISGHTALYWYRQSLGQGLEFLIYFQGNSAPDKSGLPSDRFSAERTGGSVSTLTIQRTQQEDSAVYLCASSTTGGNQETQYFGPGTRLLVL.

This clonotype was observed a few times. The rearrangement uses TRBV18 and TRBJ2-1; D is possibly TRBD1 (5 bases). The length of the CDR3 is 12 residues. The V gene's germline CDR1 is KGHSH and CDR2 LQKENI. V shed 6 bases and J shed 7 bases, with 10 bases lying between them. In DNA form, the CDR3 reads TGTGCCAGCTCGGGGCACGGAAATGAGCAGTTCTTC. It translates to CASSGHGNEQFF.

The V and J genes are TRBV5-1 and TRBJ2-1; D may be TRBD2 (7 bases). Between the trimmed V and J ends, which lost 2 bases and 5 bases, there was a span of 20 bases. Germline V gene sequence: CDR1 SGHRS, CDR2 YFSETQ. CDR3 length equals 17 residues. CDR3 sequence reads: CASSLGGASGGNNEQFF. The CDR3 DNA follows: TGCGCCAGCAGCTTAGGGGGGGCTAGCGGAGGGAACAATGAGCAGTTCTTC. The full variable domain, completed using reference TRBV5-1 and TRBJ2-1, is KAGVTQTPRYLIKTRGQQVTLSCSPISGHRSVSWYQQTPGQGLQFLFEYFSETQRNKGNFPGRFSGRQFSNSRSEMNVSTLELGDSALYLCASSLGGASGGNNEQFFGPGTRLTVL.

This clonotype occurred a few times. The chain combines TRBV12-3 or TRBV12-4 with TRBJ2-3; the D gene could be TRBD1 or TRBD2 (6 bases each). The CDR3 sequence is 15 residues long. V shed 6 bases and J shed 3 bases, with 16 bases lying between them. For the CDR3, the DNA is TGTGCCAGCAGGGGTGGGGGGCGGGTAACAGATACGCAGTATTTT. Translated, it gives CASRGGGRVTDTQYF.

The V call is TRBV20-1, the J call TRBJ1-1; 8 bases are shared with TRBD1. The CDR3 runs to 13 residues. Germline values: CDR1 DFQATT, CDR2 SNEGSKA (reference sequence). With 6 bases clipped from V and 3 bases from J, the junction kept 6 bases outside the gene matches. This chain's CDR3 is CSATGGSDTEAFF. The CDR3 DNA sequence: TGCAGTGCAACAGGGGGTTCGGACACTGAAGCTTTCTTT.

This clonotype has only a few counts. The CDR3 spells CASSLVGPKETQYF. In DNA form, the CDR3 reads TGTGCCAGCAGCTTAGTCGGACCGAAAGAGACCCAGTACTTC. The chain combines TRBV13 with TRBJ2-5; the D is unclear. This CDR3 comprises 14 residues. V was trimmed by 1 base and J by 3 bases, leaving 9 bases between them. Germline V lookup: CDR1 PRHDT, CDR2 FYEKMQ (reference sequence).

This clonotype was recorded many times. CDR3 DNA: TGTGCCAGCAGCCAAGGTAGACAGGGCCCCGGTGAGACCCAGTACTTC. This sequence encodes CASSQGRQGPGETQYF. The rearrangement joins TRBV4-2 to TRBJ2-5; 7 bases agree with TRBD1. J was trimmed by 5 bases and V by 1 base; bases with no gene match: 10. This CDR3 spans 16 amino acids. Germline CDR1 reads LGHNA; CDR2 reads YNFKEQ.

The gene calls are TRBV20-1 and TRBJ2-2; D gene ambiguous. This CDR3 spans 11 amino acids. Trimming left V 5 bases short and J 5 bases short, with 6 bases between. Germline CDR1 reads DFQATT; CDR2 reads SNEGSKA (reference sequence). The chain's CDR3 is CSAAGTGELFF. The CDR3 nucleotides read TGCAGTGCTGCAGGAACCGGGGAGCTGTTTTTT.

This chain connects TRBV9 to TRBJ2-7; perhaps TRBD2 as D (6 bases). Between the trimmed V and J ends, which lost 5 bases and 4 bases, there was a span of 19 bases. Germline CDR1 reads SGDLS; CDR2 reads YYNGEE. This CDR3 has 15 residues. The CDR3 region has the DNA TGTGCCAGCAGTGAAAGACCGGGGAGGCTATACGAGCAGTACTTC. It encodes CASSERPGRLYEQYF. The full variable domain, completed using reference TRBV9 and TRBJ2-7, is DSGVTQTPKHLITATGQRVTLRCSPRSGDLSVYWYQQSLDQGLQFLIQYYNGEERAKGNILERFSAQQFPDLHSELNLSSLELGDSALYFCASSERPGRLYEQYFGPGTRLTVT.

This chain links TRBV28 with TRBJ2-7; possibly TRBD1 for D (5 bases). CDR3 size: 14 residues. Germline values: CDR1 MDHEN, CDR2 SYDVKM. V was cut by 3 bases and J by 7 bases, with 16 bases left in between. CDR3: CASSLGPQGNEQYF. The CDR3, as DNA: TGTGCCAGCAGTTTGGGGCCCCAGGGCAATGAGCAGTACTTC.

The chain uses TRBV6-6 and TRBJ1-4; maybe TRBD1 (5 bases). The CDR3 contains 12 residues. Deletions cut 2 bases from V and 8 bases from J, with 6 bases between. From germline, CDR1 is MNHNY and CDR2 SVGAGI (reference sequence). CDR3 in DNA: TGTGCCAGCAGTTACGGGGACGAAAAACTGTTTTTT. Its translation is CASSYGDEKLFF.